The present entry profiles one T cell receptor beta chain with its context. Its antigen remains unidentified. The germline gives CDR1 SEHNR, CDR2 FQNEAQ (reference sequence). There are 16 residues in the CDR3. Trimming took off 1 base at V and 0 bases at J, with 13 bases between the two ends. As originally analysed: Productive clonotypes were detectable down to 2.59 x 10-5 frequency. Libraries were prepared by immunoSEQ multiplex PCR; TCRdb keeps only in-frame clonotypes and omits some of them. Clonal size and the V and J genes are those of that table, whereas D and trimming came from the DNA. The table records 45,000 to 55,000 clones, just over 70% of them present only once. The data belong to a study of STAT5B mutations in CD4+ large granular lymphocyte leukemia. Study conclusions and caveats: Top patient clones used TRBV06 genes more often: 8/27 versus 2/35 in controls. Higher CD4+ than CD8+ T-LGLL clonality might reflect small sample size.

Sequencing input: CD4+ T cells from blood buffy coats. This receptor was identified in a human donor in good health. The rearrangement joins TRBV7-9 to TRBJ2-7; possibly TRBD1 or TRBD2 for D (5 bases each). CDR3 nucleotides: TGTGCCAGCAGCTTAGATGGTCCAGGGAGCTCCTACGAGCAGTACTTC. Residues: CASSLDGPGSSYEQYF.